The rows below give T cell receptor beta chains drawn from one sample of a study of PD-L1 blockade in urothelial cancer. The data were produced by immunoSEQ multiplex PCR, yet TCRdb's version contains in-frame clones alone and is incomplete. The sample has around 70,000 clones; around 84% are singletons. Specimen: PBMCs, collected around atezolizumab (anti-PD-L1) treatment. Every receptor here comes from an older man with urothelial cancer. CDR3s include the opening cysteine and the closing phenylalanine or tryptophan. Each record gives: D gene, CDR3 length, J gene, V gene, clone size, CDR3 protein, CDR3 DNA. The D gene is left open where the match is weak. Clone size is not always given. Where it is, it says once, few, many or a class for expanded clones.

NA,13,TRBJ1-2,TRBV5-6,NA,CASTSRVPYGYTF,TGTGCCAGCACCTCCCGGGTCCCCTATGGCTACACCTTC
TRBD2,15,TRBJ2-7,TRBV10-1,NA,CASSETSGSSYEQYF,TGCGCCAGCAGTGAGACTAGCGGGAGCTCCTACGAGCAGTACTTC
TRBD1,15,TRBJ2-2,TRBV11-2,once,CASSVGTGNTGELFF,TGTGCCAGCAGCGTTGGGACAGGGAACACCGGGGAGCTGTTTTTT
TRBD2,13,TRBJ2-3,TRBV27,NA,CASSSGLVSPQYF,TGTGCCAGCAGTTCGGGACTAGTAAGTCCGCAGTATTTT
NA,12,TRBJ2-2,TRBV11-3,NA,CASSLDLGELFF,TGTGCCAGCAGCTTAGATCTCGGGGAGCTGTTTTTT
NA,13,TRBJ2-5,TRBV10-3,NA,CAISDIRQETQYF,TGTGCCATCAGTGATATTAGACAAGAGACCCAGTACTTC
TRBD1,14,TRBJ2-4,TRBV7-9,NA,CASSLPGQGNIQYF,TGTGCCAGCAGCTTACCCGGACAGGGAAACATTCAGTACTTC
NA,16,TRBJ2-2,TRBV27,NA,CASTSGQGSNTGELFF,TGTGCCAGCACCTCCGGGCAGGGGTCCAACACCGGGGAGCTGTTTTTT
TRBD2,16,TRBJ2-7,TRBV5-1,NA,CASSSGLLAGHYEQYF,TGCGCCAGCAGCAGTGGGCTTCTAGCGGGCCACTACGAGCAGTACTTC
TRBD1,15,TRBJ2-7,TRBV27,NA,CASTKGQGASYEQYF,TGTGCCAGCACCAAGGGACAGGGGGCCTCCTACGAGCAGTACTTC
NA,11,TRBJ2-7,TRBV6-4,NA,CASSRSYEQYF,TGTGCCAGCAGTCGGAGCTACGAGCAGTACTTC
TRBD2,12,TRBJ2-7,TRBV30,NA,CAWSVSSGGQYF,TGTGCCTGGAGTGTTAGCTCGGGGGGACAGTACTTC
TRBD2,16,TRBJ2-3,TRBV7-8,once,CASTPGASGRTDTQYF,TGTGCCAGCACCCCCGGAGCTAGCGGGAGAACAGATACGCAGTATTTT
TRBD1,15,TRBJ1-4,TRBV5-6,NA,CASSSQGAGNEKLFF,TGTGCCAGCAGTTCTCAGGGGGCCGGTAATGAAAAACTGTTTTTT
NA,14,TRBJ1-4,TRBV9,NA,CASSKGGDNEKLFF,TGTGCCAGCAGCAAGGGAGGGGATAATGAAAAACTGTTTTTT
TRBD1,16,TRBJ1-2,TRBV19,NA,CASSDPRDRANYGYTF,TGTGCCAGTAGTGACCCCCGGGACAGAGCTAACTATGGCTACACCTTC
NA,13,TRBJ2-7,TRBV25-1,few,CASSGSSSYEQYF,TGTGCCAGCAGTGGTAGCTCATCCTACGAGCAGTACTTC
TRBD1,17,TRBJ2-4,TRBV28,NA,CASSLTGGSGGRNIQYF,TGTGCCAGCAGCCTCACAGGGGGATCTGGGGGTAGGAACATTCAGTACTTC
TRBD2,17,TRBJ2-3,TRBV4-1,NA,CASSQTGTISGTDTQYF,TGCGCCAGCAGCCAAACCGGGACTATTTCGGGCACAGATACGCAGTATTTT
TRBD2,18,TRBJ2-5,TRBV5-4,NA,CASSPPGAGGPTQETQYF,TGTGCCAGCAGCCCCCCTGGCGCGGGAGGGCCGACGCAAGAGACCCAGTACTTC
TRBD2,17,TRBJ2-3,TRBV19,NA,CASSVPGLAGGADTQYF,TGTGCCAGTAGTGTTCCGGGACTAGCGGGAGGCGCAGATACGCAGTATTTT
TRBD1,15,TRBJ1-2,TRBV7-9,few,CASSLEITGGYGYTF,TGTGCCAGCAGCTTAGAAATCACAGGGGGCTATGGCTACACCTTC
NA,14,TRBJ1-1,TRBV11-2,NA,CASSLTDRNTEAFF,TGTGCCAGCAGCTTAACAGACCGGAACACTGAAGCTTTCTTT
NA,10,TRBJ2-3,TRBV2,NA,CATGDDTQYF,TGTGCCACGGGGGATGATACGCAGTATTTT
TRBD1,12,TRBJ1-2,TRBV29-1,NA,CSVDDTGDGYTF,TGCAGCGTGGACGATACAGGGGATGGCTACACCTTC
NA,10,TRBJ2-4,TRBV10-3,NA,CAIGQDIQYF,TGTGCCATCGGGCAGGACATTCAGTACTTC
NA,13,TRBJ1-5,TRBV4-2,few,CASSQVRNQPQHF,TGTGCCAGCAGCCAAGTGCGGAATCAGCCCCAGCATTTT
TRBD2,15,TRBJ2-1,TRBV18,NA,CASSQGLAGADEQFF,TGTGCCAGCTCCCAAGGACTAGCGGGAGCCGATGAGCAGTTCTTC
NA,16,TRBJ2-6,TRBV29-1,NA,CSVEDSDMTGANVLTF,TGCAGCGTTGAAGATAGCGACATGACTGGGGCCAACGTCCTGACTTTC
NA,14,TRBJ2-3,TRBV28,NA,CASRPGIHTDTQYF,TGTGCCAGCAGACCGGGAATTCACACAGATACGCAGTATTTT
TRBD2,16,TRBJ2-3,TRBV5-4,NA,CASSVRTSGRVDTQYF,TGTGCCAGCAGCGTTCGGACTAGCGGGAGGGTGGATACGCAGTATTTT
TRBD1,15,TRBJ1-4,TRBV19,NA,CASSGGRTGNEKLFF,TGTGCCAGTAGTGGGGGACGGACAGGGAATGAAAAACTGTTTTTT
NA,11,TRBJ2-7,TRBV19,NA,CASSTGAEQYF,TGTGCCAGTAGTACAGGGGCCGAGCAGTACTTC
NA,15,TRBJ2-1,TRBV19,NA,CASSVTGNTYNEQFF,TGTGCCAGTAGTGTAACCGGGAACACTTACAATGAGCAGTTCTTC
NA,12,TRBJ2-5,TRBV29-1,NA,CSVRGGPETQYF,TGCAGCGTGAGGGGGGGGCCCGAGACCCAGTACTTC
TRBD2,14,TRBJ2-1,TRBV19,NA,CASSRTSGFNEQFF,TGTGCCAGTAGTCGGACTAGTGGGTTCAATGAGCAGTTCTTC